Below, 17 T cell receptor beta chains from the same sample are listed, as sequenced in a study of T-cell memory formation after mild COVID-19. MiXCR was run by TCRdb on the 5' RACE reads, yielding one entry per CDR3 protein. The sample records a few hundred thousand distinct CDR3 sequences, about a sixth being singletons. Sample: PBMCs or a T cell subset sorted from them (not recorded which). Every receptor here comes from a man aged 18 to 29 who had mild COVID-19 (a few samples of this study predate the infection). Cell type and time point are not known.

This clonotype has just a few counts. The V gene is TRBV6-2 or TRBV6-3, the J gene TRBJ1-5; D may be TRBD1 (6 bases). Germline V gene sequence: CDR1 MNHEY, CDR2 SVGEGT. V lost 6 bases to trimming and J lost 4 bases, with 16 bases between them. The CDR3 runs 15 residues. The CDR3 region is CASSYPGRGNQPQHF. In DNA, the CDR3 is TGTGCCAGCAGCTACCCCGGCAGGGGAAATCAGCCCCAGCATTTT.

The chain recombines TRBV27 with TRBJ2-1, with unresolved D. Deletions cut 6 bases from V and 9 bases from J, with 15 bases between. The V gene's germline CDR1 is MNHEY and CDR2 SMNVEV (reference sequence). CDR3 size: 13 residues. The CDR3 bases are TGTGCCAGCAGAATCTGGGTACAAGGTGAGCAGTTCTTC. Protein sequence: CASRIWVQGEQFF.

CDR3 sequence reads: CSADPPAGDLFQETQYF. CDR3 bases: TGCAGTGCTGACCCCCCAGCGGGGGACCTCTTTCAAGAGACCCAGTACTTC. The V call is TRBV20-1, the J call TRBJ2-5; 8 nucleotides agree with TRBD2. The V segment lost 5 bases and the J segment 2 bases; nucleotides outside the gene matches: 16. Germline values: CDR1 DFQATT, CDR2 SNEGSKA (reference sequence). The CDR3 length is 17 residues.

The rearrangement uses TRBV6-5 and TRBJ2-7; D is possibly TRBD1 (6 bases). V lost 5 bases and J lost 2, with 16 bases in between. Germline assignment: CDR1 MNHEY and CDR2 SVGAGI. This CDR3 has 15 residues. CDR3 sequence reads: CASSDLTGQPYEQYF. DNA for the CDR3: TGTGCCAGCAGTGACCTGACAGGACAGCCCTACGAGCAGTACTTC.

This clonotype appeared a few times. The chain employs TRBV7-9 and TRBJ1-1, with unresolved D. CDR1 and CDR2 from the germline V gene are SEHNR and FQNEAQ (reference sequence). The germline V and J ends were trimmed by 4 bases and 1 base, with 10 bases remaining between them. The CDR3 length is 14 residues. The CDR3 region has the DNA TGTGCCAGCAGCTCCAGTACAGCGAACACTGAAGCTTTCTTT. Its protein product is CASSSSTANTEAFF.

The genes are TRBV5-6 and TRBJ2-7; D is perhaps TRBD2 (5 bases). V lost 4 bases and J lost 0, with 11 bases in between. Per germline, CDR1 SGHDT and CDR2 YYEEEE. The CDR3 runs 14 residues. The CDR3 region has the DNA TGTGCCAGCAGCCCAAGACGGGACTCCTACGAGCAGTACGTC. Encoded protein: CASSPRRDSYEQYV.

This clonotype was counted at least ten times. The chain recombines TRBV4-1 with TRBJ2-2; 7 positions agree with TRBD1. The CDR3 is made up of 15 amino acids. From germline, CDR1 is MGHRA and CDR2 YSYEKL. Trimming took 4 bases from V and 5 from J; bases not matched to a gene: 7. CDR3 DNA: TGCGCCAGCAGCCTAGCTATACAGGGGACCGGGGAGCTGTTTTTT. Protein product: CASSLAIQGTGELFF.

The chain has TRBV6-1 and TRBJ2-1; 8 bases are shared with TRBD1. The germline gives CDR1 MNHNS, CDR2 SASEGT. This CDR3 region has 13 residues. V lost 7 bases and J lost 7; bases outside the gene matches: 6. CDR3 loop: CASNFRTGNEQFF. CDR3 sequence (DNA): TGTGCCAGCAATTTCCGGACAGGGAATGAGCAGTTCTTC.

The gene calls are TRBV20-1 and TRBJ2-1; TRBD2 aligns across 7 bases. Germline V gives CDR1 DFQATT, CDR2 SNEGSKA (reference sequence). J gave up 8 bases and V 3 bases, and 7 bases lay outside the gene matches. CDR3 length: 13 residues. In DNA, the CDR3 is TGCAGTGCTAGGTTCCGGGGGGACCATGAGCAGTTCTTC. Translation: CSARFRGDHEQFF.

V gene TRBV7-3 combines with J gene TRBJ1-2; possible D gene TRBD1, 6 bases. The CDR3 totals 13 residues. V lost 5 bases and J 6 bases, leaving 13 bases between the germline ends. CDR1 and CDR2 (germline): SGHTA, FQGTGA. The CDR3 region is CASSPGDKDGYTF. The DNA of the CDR3 is TGTGCCAGCAGCCCAGGGGACAAGGATGGCTACACCTTC.

This clonotype turned up a few times. V and J are TRBV6-5 and TRBJ2-3; D may correspond to TRBD1 or TRBD2 (5 bases each). The CDR3 spans 15 residues. The V gene lost 3 bases and the J gene lost 0 bases, with 10 bases spanning the gap. From germline, CDR1 is MNHEY and CDR2 SVGAGI. The CDR3 DNA reads as TGTGCCAGCAGTTATGGGACGACTAGCACAGATACGCAGTATTTT. Translating gives CASSYGTTSTDTQYF.

There are a few counts of this clonotype. The chain combines TRBV3-1 with TRBJ2-7, with TRBD2 identical over 12 bases. The germline V gene encodes CDR1 LGHDT and CDR2 YNNKEL (reference sequence). The CDR3 is 15 residues long. V shed 3 bases, J shed 4 bases, and the junction held 4 bases outside the gene matches. The CDR3: CASSQTSGGHYEQYV. For the CDR3, the DNA is TGTGCCAGCAGCCAGACTAGCGGGGGCCATTACGAGCAGTACGTC.

This clonotype showed up just a few times. The rearrangement uses TRBV7-8 and TRBJ1-3; a possible D gene is TRBD1 (6 bases). The germline V and J ends were trimmed by 3 bases and 4 bases, with 13 bases remaining between them. CDR3 size: 15 residues. Germline V gives CDR1 SGHVS, CDR2 FQNEAQ. The chain's CDR3 is CASSLGARGGNTIYF. DNA of the CDR3: TGTGCCAGCAGCTTGGGGGCGCGGGGAGGAAACACCATATATTTT.

This clonotype was observed a few times. The V gene is TRBV7-9, the J gene TRBJ2-3; D gene ambiguous. Germline lookup yields CDR1 SEHNR and CDR2 FQNEAQ (reference sequence). CDR3 length equals 14 residues. V was pared by 1 base and J by 4 bases, with 9 bases between. CDR3 region: CASSLVPEADTQYF. The CDR3 DNA reads as TGTGCCAGCAGCTTAGTACCAGAAGCAGATACGCAGTATTTT.

This clonotype was seen more than once but under ten times. V and J are TRBV7-9 and TRBJ2-1, with a possible D match to TRBD1 (6 bases). V gave up 10 bases and J gave up 8 bases, with 18 bases separating them. The germline gives CDR1 SEHNR, CDR2 FQNEAQ (reference sequence). CDR3 length: 13 amino acids. This chain's CDR3 is CATRGIKGDEQFF. The CDR3 DNA reads as TGTGCCACTAGGGGGATTAAGGGCGATGAGCAGTTCTTC.

The genes are TRBV18 and TRBJ1-1, with a weak D call TRBD1 (5 bases). V was cut by 6 bases and J by 4 bases, with 21 bases left in between. CDR1 and CDR2 from the germline V gene are KGHSH and LQKENI. This CDR3 contains 16 residues. This CDR3 is CASSMLSGTGGTEAFF. CDR3 coding DNA: TGTGCCAGCTCCATGTTAAGCGGGACGGGCGGCACTGAAGCTTTCTTT.

This clonotype appeared many times. The rearrangement links TRBV4-3 to TRBJ1-5; TRBD1 might be the D (5 bases). This CDR3 comprises 14 residues. Germline loops: CDR1 LGHNA, CDR2 YSLEER. V shed 4 bases and J shed 5 bases, with 12 bases lying between them. The CDR3 loop is CASSLSDRYQPQHF. The CDR3 nucleotides are TGCGCCAGCAGCCTATCCGACAGATATCAGCCCCAGCATTTT.